One sample yielded the 5 T cell receptor beta chains listed below, sequenced in a study of T-cell memory formation after mild COVID-19. TCRdb reprocessed the 5' RACE reads with MiXCR, giving one entry per CDR3 protein. The sample yields 200,000 or so distinct CDR3 sequences, around 9.5% seen once. The source material was PBMCs or a T cell subset sorted from them (not recorded which). Every receptor here comes from a young man who had mild COVID-19 (a few samples of this study predate the infection). Cell type and time point are not known.

V and J are TRBV4-1 and TRBJ2-5; D is ambiguous. The germline V gene has CDR1 MGHRA and CDR2 YSYEKL. V was cut by 4 bases and J by 5 bases, with 11 bases left in between. This CDR3 has 13 residues. Here the CDR3 DNA reads TGCGCCAGCAGCCTAGTGACGGCTGAGACCCAGTACTTC. It codes for CASSLVTAETQYF.

This clonotype was seen ten or more times. This chain joins TRBV27 and TRBJ2-1; D is unresolved. The CDR3 is made up of 15 amino acids. V was shortened by 8 bases and J by 2 bases, with 16 bases between the two germline ends. Germline V CDR1 and CDR2: MNHEY, SMNVEV (reference sequence). For the CDR3, the DNA is TGTGCCAGCCTTGTTTGGCCAAATACCTACAATGAGCAGTTCTTC. It is translated as CASLVWPNTYNEQFF.

This clonotype was recorded a few times. The chain links TRBV18 to TRBJ1-1; TRBD1 aligns across 7 bases. V shed 4 bases and J 6 bases; nucleotides not matched to a gene: 11. From germline, CDR1 is KGHSH and CDR2 LQKENI. The CDR3 is made up of 15 amino acids. The CDR3 DNA reads as TGTGCCAGCTCACTTTCGGGACAGCCCTTATCTGAAGCTTTCTTT. Amino acid sequence: CASSLSGQPLSEAFF.

This clonotype came up a few times. V usage is TRBV11-1 and J usage is TRBJ2-1, with D possibly TRBD1 on 6 matching bases. The length of the CDR3 is 15 residues. From germline, CDR1 is SGHAT and CDR2 FQDESV (reference sequence). V lost 7 bases, J lost 9 bases, and 22 bases lay in between. The CDR3 loop reads CASTHEGVPAGEQFF. In nucleotides, the CDR3 is TGTGCCAGCACCCATGAGGGGGTTCCGGCCGGTGAGCAGTTCTTC.

V and J are TRBV20-1 and TRBJ1-1; D uncertain. Germline CDR1 is DFQATT and CDR2 is SNEGSKA (reference sequence). The CDR3 spans 12 residues. The germline V and J ends were trimmed by 6 bases and 1 base, with 9 bases remaining between them. The CDR3 region is CSALNENTEAFF. DNA for the CDR3: TGCAGTGCGCTGAACGAGAACACTGAAGCTTTCTTT.